Shown below are 14 T cell receptor beta chains from a single sample sequenced in a study of CD8 T cell repertoires and HIV-1 epitope variants. TCRdb's copy holds only in-frame clones and misses some; the assay was immunoSEQ multiplex PCR. Among 5,400 or so clones, around 71% were seen once, and the ten largest hold more than 35%. Their antigens are not known. The material sequenced was cultured CD8+ T cells derived from PBMCs. These TCRs come from a male donor with HIV.

The genes are TRBV7-2 and TRBJ2-2; D unclear. Trimming cost V 5 bases and J 2 bases, with 12 bases left between them. Germline CDR1 SGHTA, CDR2 FQGNSA. This CDR3 is 15 amino acids long. Written as DNA, the CDR3 is TGTGCCAGCAGCCCCGAACTACGAAACACCGGGGAGCTGTTTTTT. Translation gives CASSPELRNTGELFF.

The V call is TRBV19, the J call TRBJ1-2; D call uncertain. Germline V gene lookup returns CDR1 LNHDA and CDR2 SQIVND (reference sequence). V shed 3 bases and J shed 4 bases, with 6 bases lying between them. The CDR3 consists of 12 residues. The CDR3 nucleotides read TGTGCCAGTAGTATTGCGATCTATGGCTACACCTTC. Encoded protein: CASSIAIYGYTF.

The chain employs TRBV18 and TRBJ2-7; TRBD2 matches 11 bases. CDR3 length: 14 amino acids. J lost 4 bases, V lost 3 bases, and 2 bases had no gene match. Germline values: CDR1 KGHSH, CDR2 LQKENI. The CDR3 coding sequence is TGTGCCAGCTCACCCGGGACTAGCGGTTACGAGCAGTACTTC. Translated: CASSPGTSGYEQYF.

This chain uses TRBV7-6 with TRBJ2-2; 7 nucleotides agree with TRBD2. Trimming cost V 3 bases and J 4 bases; bases outside gene matches: 2. This CDR3 spans 14 amino acids. Germline V CDR1 and CDR2: SGHVS, FNYEAQ. In DNA form, the CDR3 reads TGTGCCAGCAGCTTGACGGGGGGCACCGGGGAGCTGTTTTTT. As protein: CASSLTGGTGELFF. The entire variable domain, with the rest obtained from reference TRBV7-6 and TRBJ2-2, is as follows: GAGVSQSPRYKVTKRGQDVALRCDPISGHVSLYWYRQALGQGPEFLTYFNYEAQQDKSGLPNDRFSAERPEGSISTLTIQRTEQRDSAMYRCASSLTGGTGELFFGEGSRLTVL.

This clone has a handful of counts. The chain carries TRBV6-6 and TRBJ1-4; TRBD1 matches at 10 bases. V was clipped by 5 bases and J by 6 bases; unmatched bases: 6. This CDR3 spans 15 amino acids. CDR1 and CDR2 from the germline V gene are MNHNY and SVGAGI (reference sequence). CDR3 nucleotide sequence: TGTGCCAGCAGTGATTGGACAGGGGGAGATGAAAAACTGTTTTTT. Protein product: CASSDWTGGDEKLFF.

This rearrangement joins TRBV4-3 to TRBJ2-3; D uncertain. The CDR3 sequence is 16 residues long. V gave up 0 bases and J gave up 2 bases, with 12 bases separating them. Germline V gene lookup returns CDR1 LGHNA and CDR2 YSLEER. In DNA, the CDR3 is TGCGCCAGCAGCCAAGATCTCGGCCGTTACACAGATACGCAGTATTTT. Translating it yields CASSQDLGRYTDTQYF.

V is TRBV5-6 and J is TRBJ1-2; no clear D gene. V was shortened by 1 base and J by 1 base, with 14 bases between the two germline ends. This CDR3 has 16 amino acids. Germline loops: CDR1 SGHDT, CDR2 YYEEEE. The CDR3 reads CASSLYPQDINYGYTF. The CDR3, as DNA: TGTGCCAGCAGCTTGTACCCCCAGGATATTAACTATGGCTACACCTTC. The variable domain in full, with the rest retrieved from reference TRBV5-6 and TRBJ1-2, is DAGVTQSPTHLIKTRGQQVTLRCSPKSGHDTVSWYQQALGQGPQFIFQYYEEEERQRGNFPDRFSGHQFPNYSSELNVNALLLGDSALYLCASSLYPQDINYGYTFGSGTRLTVV.

Of note for this clone: Mismatch with germline at one junction end may stem from a read error. The rearrangement uses TRBV7-9 and TRBJ2-7, with 7 bases lining up with TRBD2. Germline V gives CDR1 SEHNR, CDR2 FQNEAQ (reference sequence). This CDR3 comprises 17 residues. In DNA, the CDR3 is TGTGCCAGCAGATTAGATGGTCCTAGCGGAGCCCCCTACGAGCAGTACTTC. Its translation is CASRLDGPSGAPYEQYF. Full variable domain (rest looked up from reference TRBV7-9 and TRBJ2-7): DTGVSQNPRHKITKRGQNVTFRCDPISEHNRLYWYRQTLGQGPEFLTYFQNEAQLEKSRLLSDRFSAERPKGSFSTLEIQRTEQGDSAMYLCASRLDGPSGAPYEQYFGPGTRLTVT.

This chain uses TRBV6-5 with TRBJ2-1, with TRBD2 matching 10 bases. V gave up 0 bases and J gave up 5 bases; unmatched junction bases: 4. The germline V gene has CDR1 MNHEY and CDR2 SVGAGI. The CDR3 runs 16 residues. The CDR3 loop is CASSYSPSGSHNEQFF. As DNA, the CDR3 is TGTGCCAGCAGTTACTCTCCTAGCGGGAGCCACAATGAGCAGTTCTTC.

The chain is built from TRBV6-1 and TRBJ1-2; D gene ambiguous. V lost 6 bases, J lost 3 bases, and 17 bases lay in between. This CDR3 has 15 amino acids. From germline, CDR1 is MNHNS and CDR2 SASEGT. CDR3 residues: CASRESQELHYGYTF. CDR3 nucleotide sequence: TGTGCCAGCAGGGAGAGTCAGGAACTCCACTATGGCTACACCTTC.

The V call is TRBV6-6, the J call TRBJ2-7, with no clear D. From germline, CDR1 is MNHNY and CDR2 SVGAGI (reference sequence). The V end lost 0 bases, the J end lost 3 bases, and 9 bases lay between the germline ends. CDR3 length: 14 residues. The chain's CDR3 is CASSYSHSYYEQYF. CDR3 bases: TGTGCCAGCAGTTACTCGCACAGCTACTACGAGCAGTACTTC.

CDR3 sequence (DNA): TGCGCCAGCAGCCTCAGCGGGAGCCTTCGGGATGAGCAGTTCTTC. Its protein is CASSLSGSLRDEQFF. The chain links TRBV4-1 to TRBJ2-1; 8 positions match TRBD2. The CDR3 spans 15 residues. CDR1 MGHRA and CDR2 YSYEKL come from the germline V gene. Trimming removed 4 bases from V and 8 bases from J; junction bases left unmatched: 10.

The CDR3 loop is CASSKDRDQQYF. The CDR3 DNA reads as TGTGCCAGCAGTAAAGACAGGGATCAGCAGTACTTC. This chain links TRBV2 with TRBJ2-5; 7 bases are a match to TRBD1. Trimming cost V 5 bases and J 11 bases; bases outside gene matches: 8. The CDR3 spans 12 residues. CDR1 is SNHLY and CDR2 is FYNNEI in the germline V gene.

This clone was counted only a few times. The rearrangement uses TRBV2 and TRBJ1-2; 8 nucleotides agree with TRBD1. V was clipped by 6 bases and J by 8 bases; unmatched bases: 11. Germline CDR1 reads SNHLY; CDR2 reads FYNNEI. The CDR3 is 14 amino acids. The CDR3 here is CASSLGQGLLGYTF. The CDR3 bases are TGTGCCAGCAGCCTAGGACAGGGACTGTTGGGCTACACCTTC.